The sequence of this T cell receptor beta chain was determined in a study of T cells in Graves' hyperthyroidism and ophthalmopathy. No ophthalmopathy progression within 18 months constituted stable Graves' hyperthyroidism. The study left out patients who had uncontrolled infection, other autoimmune disease, pregnancy or lactation. Source material for PBMCs was less than 12 ml fresh peripheral blood. CDR1 and CDR2 from the germline V gene are SQVTM and ANQGSEA. This CDR3 has 13 amino acids. RNA transcripts yielded amplified TCR beta CDR3 regions. Primed by the HTBI set, a first-round RT-PCR was run on the TCR CDR3. MiXCR, applied by TCRdb to the multiplex PCR reads, yields one record per CDR3 protein. The sample yields nearly 750,000 distinct CDR3 sequences, under 45% seen once.

The sequencing sample was made of blood. The V and J genes are TRBV29-1 and TRBJ1-1; tentatively, D is TRBD1 (6 bases). The origin of this receptor is a middle-aged woman with Graves' hyperthyroidism. CDR3 region: CSAFTGLRFEAFF. CDR3 DNA: TGCAGTGCCTTCACAGGGTTAAGGTTTGAGGCTTTCTTT.